The 29 T cell receptor beta chains in this list originate from one sample, sequenced in a study of shared clonotypes between healthy human individuals. Only CD45RO-negative cells positively selected for CCR7 counted as naive CD8 cells, so terminally differentiated effector memory CD45RA+ cells were excluded. Profiled with immunoSEQ multiplex PCR; TCRdb holds only in-frame clones, not every one. Of around 1,900,000 clones listed, roughly 95% are singletons. The sample taken for sequencing was naive CD8+ T cells from PBMCs. The receptors were sampled from a man between 18 and 35 years old in good health. Some clones in this sample may be carry-over from other donors' samples.

The CDR3 nucleotides read TGTGCCAGCAGTTTATTTCAGGGGGCCCAAGAGACCCAGTACTTC. Its translation: CASSLFQGAQETQYF. The rearrangement uses TRBV27 and TRBJ2-5; 8 bases match TRBD1. The V gene's germline CDR1 is MNHEY and CDR2 SMNVEV (reference sequence). V lost 1 base to trimming and J lost 1 base; unmatched junction nucleotides: 2. The CDR3 consists of 15 residues.

The chain uses TRBV11-2 and TRBJ2-7, with D possibly called TRBD1 or TRBD2 (5 bases each). The V end lost 4 bases, the J end lost 2 bases, and 15 bases lay between the germline ends. The CDR3 runs 15 residues. Germline lookup yields CDR1 SGHAT and CDR2 FQNNGV. This chain's CDR3 is CASSWGTARTYEQYF. Here the CDR3 DNA reads TGTGCCAGCAGCTGGGGGACCGCAAGAACCTACGAGCAGTACTTC. Complete variable domain (other parts from reference TRBV11-2 and TRBJ2-7): EAGVAQSPRYKIIEKRQSVAFWCNPISGHATLYWYQQILGQGPKLLIQFQNNGVVDDSQLPKDRFSAERLKGVDSTLKIQPAKLEDSAVYLCASSWGTARTYEQYFGPGTRLTVT.

This chain joins TRBV6-1 and TRBJ2-7; maybe TRBD1 (6 bases). The CDR3 extends over 17 amino acids. V was trimmed by 1 base and J by 2 bases, leaving 18 bases between them. Germline V lookup: CDR1 MNHNS, CDR2 SASEGT. CDR3 nucleotides: TGTGCCAGCAGTGAAGGCAGTTGGGGGCAGGGAGCCTACGAGCAGTACTTC. Protein sequence: CASSEGSWGQGAYEQYF.

This sequence joins TRBV15 and TRBJ1-2; the D gene is possibly TRBD1 (6 bases). Per germline, CDR1 LNHNV and CDR2 YYDKDF (reference sequence). The CDR3 has 14 amino acids. Trimming removed 6 bases at V and 3 bases at J, with 14 bases between. CDR3 DNA: TGTGCCACCAGACGCACAGGGCTCGACTATGGCTACACCTTC. Translation: CATRRTGLDYGYTF.

The V and J genes are TRBV5-1 and TRBJ1-3, with 9 positions matching TRBD1. Germline values: CDR1 SGHRS, CDR2 YFSETQ. The CDR3 runs to 15 residues. Trimming took 3 bases from V and 3 from J; bases not matched to a gene: 4. The DNA of the CDR3 is TGCGCCAGCAGCTCGACAGGGGGATTTGGAAACACCATATATTTT. Protein sequence: CASSSTGGFGNTIYF.

The chain couples TRBV12-5 to TRBJ1-2; 10 bases are a match to TRBD1. The CDR3 length is 17 residues. The germline CDR1 and CDR2 sequences are LGHNT and FRNRAP. Germline trimming cut 1 base from V and 2 bases from J; bases unmatched to any gene: 7. The DNA for the CDR3 is TGTGCTAGTGGTTTGGCACCGCCGGGACAGGGGAACTATGGCTACACCTTC. The encoded protein is CASGLAPPGQGNYGYTF.

The chain joins TRBV5-6 to TRBJ1-1; the D is unclear. V lost 0 bases and J 4 bases, leaving 13 bases between the germline ends. Germline CDR1 is SGHDT and CDR2 is YYEEEE. The CDR3 runs 15 residues. CDR3 sequence (DNA): TGTGCCAGCAGCTTGGAGTTATCGGTTTTCACTGAAGCTTTCTTT. Protein: CASSLELSVFTEAFF. Combining the CDR3 with reference TRBV5-6 and TRBJ1-1 gives the whole variable domain DAGVTQSPTHLIKTRGQQVTLRCSPKSGHDTVSWYQQALGQGPQFIFQYYEEEERQRGNFPDRFSGHQFPNYSSELNVNALLLGDSALYLCASSLELSVFTEAFFGQGTRLTVV.

Here the CDR3 reads CASSLGRTAGNTIYF. CDR3 in DNA: TGTGCCAGTAGTCTGGGTAGGACTGCCGGAAACACCATATATTTT. This chain joins TRBV19 and TRBJ1-3; D is ambiguous. The length of the CDR3 is 15 residues. CDR1 is LNHDA, CDR2 SQIVND, per germline (reference sequence). V was pared by 5 bases and J by 4 bases, with 15 bases between.

This clone was counted once. The chain carries TRBV9 and TRBJ2-1; 14 bases are a match to TRBD2. J was trimmed by 7 bases and V by 3 bases; bases with no gene match: 12. The CDR3 extends over 18 amino acids. Germline V CDR1 and CDR2: SGDLS, YYNGEE. In nucleotides, the CDR3 is TGTGCCAGCAGCGACCCGGGACTAGCGGGAGTGGTGTTTAATGAGCAGTTCTTC. The encoded protein is CASSDPGLAGVVFNEQFF.

The J gene is TRBJ2-1, the V gene TRBV11-1; 9 bases match TRBD2. This CDR3 spans 14 amino acids. The V and J ends lost 4 bases and 4 bases, in that order; junction bases with no gene match: 2. Germline assignment: CDR1 SGHAT and CDR2 FQDESV (reference sequence). The CDR3 region is CASSSGLAYNEQFF. The CDR3 DNA reads TGTGCCAGCAGCTCGGGACTAGCTTACAATGAGCAGTTCTTC.

This clone was counted a single time. V usage is TRBV27 and J usage is TRBJ2-5; possible D gene TRBD2, 6 bases. The CDR3 runs 13 residues. In germline, CDR1 is MNHEY, CDR2 SMNVEV (reference sequence). Trimming stripped 10 bases from V and 11 bases from J, with 23 bases between. CDR3 bases: TGTGCCACTTCCTTAGCGTGGCGGGAAGAGCAGTACTTC. Protein: CATSLAWREEQYF.

CDR3 protein: CASSLAQVSNQPQHF. CDR3 DNA: TGTGCCAGCAGTTTGGCCCAGGTTAGCAATCAGCCCCAGCATTTT. V is TRBV28 and J is TRBJ1-5; no firm D call. Germline V lookup: CDR1 MDHEN, CDR2 SYDVKM. This CDR3 is 15 amino acids long. Trimming cost V 3 bases and J 0 bases, with 9 bases left between them.

This clone turned up a few times. Other nucleotide sequences in the sample specify the same CDR3. The chain combines TRBV5-6 with TRBJ2-7, with a tentative D call TRBD2 (6 bases). The V gene's germline CDR1 is SGHDT and CDR2 YYEEEE. The CDR3 consists of 13 residues. V shed 2 bases and J shed 4 bases, with 10 bases lying between them. In DNA, the CDR3 is TGTGCCAGCAGCTTTCTCAGCGGGTACGAGCAGTACTTC. As protein: CASSFLSGYEQYF.

The V and J genes are TRBV7-3 and TRBJ2-1; TRBD1 aligns across 10 bases. J lost 6 bases, V lost 4 bases, and 6 bases had no gene match. Germline lookup yields CDR1 SGHTA and CDR2 FQGTGA. This CDR3 spans 15 amino acids. This CDR3 reads CASSSRDRGFNEQFF. CDR3 nucleotide sequence: TGTGCCAGCAGCTCCCGGGACAGGGGTTTCAATGAGCAGTTCTTC.

The rearrangement links TRBV28 to TRBJ2-1; TRBD2 matches at 14 bases. With V trimmed by 6 bases and J by 0 bases, 13 bases remained unmatched. CDR3 length: 20 residues. Germline lookup yields CDR1 MDHEN and CDR2 SYDVKM. The CDR3 DNA reads TGTGCCAGCAGGCGACTAGCGGGAGGGCCGCGGGGAGGCTCCTACAATGAGCAGTTCTTC. Its translation is CASRRLAGGPRGGSYNEQFF.

This clone was observed once. The rearrangement links TRBV15 to TRBJ1-5; 7 nucleotides agree with TRBD1. Germline-derived CDR1 and CDR2 are LNHNV and YYDKDF (reference sequence). The CDR3 spans 21 residues. J gave up 2 bases and V 0 bases, and 19 bases lay outside the gene matches. The CDR3 sequence is CATSRDPKLTTGSMGNQPQHF. In DNA form, the CDR3 reads TGTGCCACCAGCAGAGACCCGAAACTAACGACAGGGAGTATGGGCAATCAGCCCCAGCATTTT.

The V call is TRBV27, the J call TRBJ1-1; TRBD1 aligns across 8 bases. Germline V gene data show CDR1 as MNHEY and CDR2 as SMNVEV (reference sequence). J lost 5 bases, V lost 11 bases, and 13 bases had no gene match. The CDR3 is 14 residues long. In DNA form, the CDR3 reads TGTGCCGTACACTCAACAGGGGGGTGGACTGAAGCTTTCTTT. Protein: CAVHSTGGWTEAFF.

This clone appeared a single time. V is TRBV5-5 and J is TRBJ2-7, with 11 bases matching TRBD2. V was clipped by 5 bases and J by 2 bases; unmatched bases: 9. The CDR3 sequence is 16 residues long. Germline lookup yields CDR1 SGHKS and CDR2 YYEKEE (reference sequence). This CDR3 reads CASSSELAGVPYEQYF. The CDR3 DNA is TGTGCCAGCAGTTCCGAACTAGCGGGAGTACCCTACGAGCAGTACTTC. Using reference TRBV5-5 and TRBJ2-7 for the parts outside the CDR3, the full variable domain is DAGVTQSPTHLIKTRGQQVTLRCSPISGHKSVSWYQQVLGQGPQFIFQYYEKEERGRGNFPDRFSARQFPNYSSELNVNALLLGDSALYLCASSSELAGVPYEQYFGPGTRLTVT.

This chain joins TRBV27 and TRBJ1-6; possible D gene TRBD1, 6 bases. Trimming stripped 6 bases from V and 10 bases from J, with 19 bases between. Germline values: CDR1 MNHEY, CDR2 SMNVEV (reference sequence). The CDR3 has 15 residues. The CDR3 DNA follows: TGTGCCAGCAGCCTAGGGGTCGGGACAAGCTCACCCCTCCACTTT. This sequence encodes CASSLGVGTSSPLHF.

This chain links TRBV13 with TRBJ2-1, with D possibly matching TRBD1 (5 bases). The CDR3 has 15 residues. Germline CDR1 PRHDT, CDR2 FYEKMQ (reference sequence). The V end was cut by 1 base, the J end by 5 bases, with 12 bases between. CDR3 residues: CASSLVQGVDNEQFF. The CDR3 DNA sequence: TGTGCCAGCAGCTTAGTCCAGGGCGTCGACAATGAGCAGTTCTTC.

Turning to this clone: The same CDR3 also results from other DNA sequences found in this sample. The V call is TRBV4-1, the J call TRBJ2-7; 12 bases agree with TRBD2. The germline V gene has CDR1 MGHRA and CDR2 YSYEKL. The CDR3 is made up of 15 amino acids. J was trimmed by 4 bases and V by 4 bases; bases with no gene match: 5. The CDR3 nucleotides are TGCGCCAGCAGCCCCCGACTAGCGGGAGTTTACGAGCAGTACTTC. Protein: CASSPRLAGVYEQYF.

V gene TRBV6-1 combines with J gene TRBJ1-5; D unclear. The length of the CDR3 is 15 residues. Per germline, CDR1 MNHNS and CDR2 SASEGT. V lost 6 bases to trimming and J lost 0 bases, with 12 bases between them. The CDR3 nucleotides are TGTGCCAGCAGGAGGGTACAGATTAGCAATCAGCCCCAGCATTTT. Protein: CASRRVQISNQPQHF.

Only one count was recorded for this clone. The gene calls are TRBV28 and TRBJ2-7, with 8 bases aligning to TRBD1. From germline, CDR1 is MDHEN and CDR2 SYDVKM. V shed 1 base, J shed 0 bases, and the junction held 8 bases outside the gene matches. This CDR3 contains 17 residues. Here the CDR3 DNA reads TGTGCCAGCAGTTTATTAGGTTTGGGACAGGCCTCCTACGAGCAGTACTTC. As protein: CASSLLGLGQASYEQYF.

The rearrangement joins TRBV7-9 to TRBJ2-7; TRBD2 might be the D (6 bases). Trimming took 2 bases from V and 0 from J, leaving 20 bases between them. Germline V lookup: CDR1 SEHNR, CDR2 FQNEAQ (reference sequence). The length of the CDR3 is 18 residues. The CDR3 sequence is CASSLFWVSGDTSYEQYF. In nucleotides, the CDR3 is TGTGCCAGCAGCTTATTCTGGGTTAGCGGTGATACCTCCTACGAGCAGTACTTC. The full variable domain, with the rest looked up from reference TRBV7-9 and TRBJ2-7, is DTGVSQNPRHKITKRGQNVTFRCDPISEHNRLYWYRQTLGQGPEFLTYFQNEAQLEKSRLLSDRFSAERPKGSFSTLEIQRTEQGDSAMYLCASSLFWVSGDTSYEQYFGPGTRLTVT.

The CDR3 bases are TGTGCCAGCAGTGCGTGGGGACGCAATCAGCCCCAGCATTTT. Its translation: CASSAWGRNQPQHF. The chain has TRBV2 and TRBJ1-5; a weak D match, TRBD1 (5 bases). The CDR3 totals 14 residues. Germline V gene lookup returns CDR1 SNHLY and CDR2 FYNNEI. V was clipped by 4 bases and J by 2 bases, with 9 bases between them.

The chain is built from TRBV29-1 and TRBJ1-2; 11 bases are shared with TRBD1. Germline V gene lookup returns CDR1 SQVTM and CDR2 ANQGSEA. Germline trimming cut 5 bases from V and 2 bases from J; bases unmatched to any gene: 16. This CDR3 contains 18 residues. In DNA form, the CDR3 reads TGCAGCGTTTATCCCCCCGGACAGGGGGCAGGAACCAACTATGGCTACACCTTC. Its translation: CSVYPPGQGAGTNYGYTF.

This sequence joins TRBV9 and TRBJ2-1, with 8 bases fitting TRBD2. CDR3 length: 16 residues. From germline, CDR1 is SGDLS and CDR2 YYNGEE. Germline trimming cut 3 bases from V and 4 bases from J; bases unmatched to any gene: 9. CDR3 DNA: TGTGCCAGCAGCGAGACCGGGACTAGACTTTACAATGAGCAGTTCTTC. Translated, it gives CASSETGTRLYNEQFF.

The chain has TRBV5-1 and TRBJ1-1; D unresolved. Germline CDR1 and CDR2: SGHRS and YFSETQ. The CDR3 extends over 14 amino acids. The V gene lost 4 bases and the J gene lost 3 bases, with 13 bases spanning the gap. The CDR3 reads CASSPGRGHTEAFF. The CDR3 DNA follows: TGCGCCAGCAGCCCCGGGCGGGGTCACACTGAAGCTTTCTTT.

The chain is built from TRBV29-1 and TRBJ2-6; 8 nucleotides match TRBD2. CDR1 and CDR2 from the germline V gene are SQVTM and ANQGSEA. The CDR3 is 15 residues long. The trim removed 6 bases at V and 0 bases at J, leaving 4 bases unmatched. The CDR3 region has the DNA TGCAGCGTCGCCGCGGGGGGCTCTGGGGCCAACGTCCTGACTTTC. This encodes CSVAAGGSGANVLTF.